The sample holds one count of the clone carrying this T cell receptor beta chain. Antigen: not known. Repertoires were generated with immunoSEQ multiplex PCR, while TCRdb's copy carries only in-frame clones and drops some. Counted here are more than 75,000 clones, roughly 80% occurring once; the ten biggest clones make up 1% to 1.3%. These data are taken from a study of OX40 agonist ivuxolimab in advanced cancers. Study information: Patient treatment consisted of intravenous ivuxolimab administration every 2 weeks at 0.01 to 10 mg/kg.

Overall study findings and caveats: CD8+ T cells showed, on average, more clonal expansion than CD4+ cells.

Germline CDR1 and CDR2: MNHNS and SASEGT. V lost 6 bases to trimming and J lost 1 base; unmatched junction nucleotides: 0. CDR3 size: 13 residues. Researchers took blood at baseline, on cycle 4 day 1, and on cycle 7 day 1. The rearrangement links TRBV6-1 to TRBJ2-3, with 8 positions matching TRBD1. The sequence derives from an adult with an advanced solid tumor such as melanoma, head and neck, liver or kidney cancer. The specimen comprised CD4+ or CD8+ T cells sorted from blood, sampled in a trial of the OX40 agonist ivuxolimab. This chain's CDR3 is CASRGQGTDTQYF. The CDR3 coding sequence is TGTGCCAGCAGGGGACAGGGCACAGATACGCAGTATTTT.